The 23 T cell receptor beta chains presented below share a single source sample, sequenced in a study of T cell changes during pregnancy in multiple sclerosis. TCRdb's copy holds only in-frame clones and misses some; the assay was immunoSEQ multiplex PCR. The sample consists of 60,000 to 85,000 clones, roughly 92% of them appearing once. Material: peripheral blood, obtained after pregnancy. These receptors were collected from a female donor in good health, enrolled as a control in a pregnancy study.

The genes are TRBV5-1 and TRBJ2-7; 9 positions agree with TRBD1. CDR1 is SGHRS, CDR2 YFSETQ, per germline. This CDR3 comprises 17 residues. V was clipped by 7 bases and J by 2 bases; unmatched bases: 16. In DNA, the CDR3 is TGCGCCAGCGACCGACCCCCCGGGACAGGGAGCCCCTACGAGCAGTACTTC. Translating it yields CASDRPPGTGSPYEQYF.

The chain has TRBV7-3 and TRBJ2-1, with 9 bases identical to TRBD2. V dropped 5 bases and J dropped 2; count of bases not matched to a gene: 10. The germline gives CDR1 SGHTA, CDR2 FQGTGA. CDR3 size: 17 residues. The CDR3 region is CASSPGWAGGTYNEQFF. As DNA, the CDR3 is TGTGCCAGCAGCCCCGGCTGGGCGGGAGGGACCTACAATGAGCAGTTCTTC. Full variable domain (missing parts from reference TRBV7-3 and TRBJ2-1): GAGVSQTPSNKVTEKGKYVELRCDPISGHTALYWYRQSLGQGPEFLIYFQGTGAADDSGLPNDRFFAVRPEGSVSTLKIQRTERGDSAVYLCASSPGWAGGTYNEQFFGPGTRLTVL.

This chain's CDR3 is CASNPNYGGGETQYF. CDR3 nucleotide sequence: TGTGCCAGCAACCCCAACTACGGGGGAGGAGAGACCCAGTACTTC. This chain joins TRBV6-5 and TRBJ2-5; tentatively, D is TRBD2 (6 bases). The CDR3 totals 15 residues. V shed 7 bases and J shed 4 bases, with 19 bases lying between them. Per germline, CDR1 MNHEY and CDR2 SVGAGI.

This chain's CDR3 is CASSATGYEQYF. The CDR3 DNA reads TGTGCCAGCAGCGCAACAGGGTACGAGCAGTACTTC. The chain couples TRBV9 to TRBJ2-7, with D perhaps matching TRBD1 (6 bases). Germline lookup yields CDR1 SGDLS and CDR2 YYNGEE. V was shortened by 3 bases and J by 4 bases, with 8 bases between the two germline ends. The CDR3 consists of 12 residues.

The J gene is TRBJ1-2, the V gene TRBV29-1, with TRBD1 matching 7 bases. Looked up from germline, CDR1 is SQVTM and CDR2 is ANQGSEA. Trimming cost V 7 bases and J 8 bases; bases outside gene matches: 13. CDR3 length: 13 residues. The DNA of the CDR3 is TGCAGCGGGAGACAGGGAGCGGCTGGGGGCTACACCTTC. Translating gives CSGRQGAAGGYTF.

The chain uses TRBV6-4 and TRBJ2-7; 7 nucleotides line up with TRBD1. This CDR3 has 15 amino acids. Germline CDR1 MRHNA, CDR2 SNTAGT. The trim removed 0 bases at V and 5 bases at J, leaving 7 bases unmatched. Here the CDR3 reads CASSDSHTGVDEQYF. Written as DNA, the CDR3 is TGTGCCAGCAGTGACTCCCATACAGGGGTGGACGAGCAGTACTTC.

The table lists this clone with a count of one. The CDR3 region is CASTTRVAGPNTEAFF. The CDR3 DNA is TGTGCCAGCACCACGAGGGTTGCCGGACCAAACACTGAAGCTTTCTTT. This chain connects TRBV11-2 to TRBJ1-1; D is uncertain. V was clipped by 7 bases and J by 2 bases, with 20 bases between them. This CDR3 comprises 16 residues. Germline loops: CDR1 SGHAT, CDR2 FQNNGV.

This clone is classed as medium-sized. The CDR3 loop reads CASSLGGQGGEQFF. CDR3 bases: TGCGCCAGCAGCTTGGGGGGACAGGGGGGTGAGCAGTTCTTC. The gene calls are TRBV5-1 and TRBJ2-1, with 11 bases identical to TRBD1. Per the germline V gene, CDR1 is SGHRS and CDR2 is YFSETQ. The V segment lost 0 bases and the J segment 9 bases; nucleotides outside the gene matches: 2. The CDR3 has 14 amino acids.

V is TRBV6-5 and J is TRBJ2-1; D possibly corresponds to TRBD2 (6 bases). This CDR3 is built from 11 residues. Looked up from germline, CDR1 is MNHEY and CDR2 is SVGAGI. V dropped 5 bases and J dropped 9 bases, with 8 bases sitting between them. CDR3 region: CASSGGSEQFF. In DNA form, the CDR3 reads TGTGCCAGCAGTGGGGGGTCTGAGCAGTTCTTC.

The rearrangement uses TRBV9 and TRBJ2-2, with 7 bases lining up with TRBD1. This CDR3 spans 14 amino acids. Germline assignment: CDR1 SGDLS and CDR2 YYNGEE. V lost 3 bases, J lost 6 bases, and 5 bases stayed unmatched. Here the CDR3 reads CASSEGQSPGELFF. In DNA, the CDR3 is TGTGCCAGCAGCGAGGGACAGTCGCCCGGGGAGCTGTTTTTT.

The CDR3 spells CASGLTPSPGRLYGYTF. The CDR3 nucleotides read TGTGCTAGTGGTTTGACGCCCAGCCCCGGAAGACTATATGGCTACACCTTC. J is TRBJ1-2 and V is TRBV12-5; no clear D gene. V was pared by 2 bases and J by 5 bases, with 21 bases between. The CDR3 spans 17 residues. Germline V gene sequence: CDR1 LGHNT, CDR2 FRNRAP.

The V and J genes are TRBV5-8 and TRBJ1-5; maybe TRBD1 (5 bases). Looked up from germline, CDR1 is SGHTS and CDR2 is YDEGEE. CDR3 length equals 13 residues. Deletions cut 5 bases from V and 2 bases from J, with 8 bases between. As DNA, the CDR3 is TGTGCCAGCAGGGGAGGGGGCAATCAGCCCCAGCATTTT. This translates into CASRGGGNQPQHF.

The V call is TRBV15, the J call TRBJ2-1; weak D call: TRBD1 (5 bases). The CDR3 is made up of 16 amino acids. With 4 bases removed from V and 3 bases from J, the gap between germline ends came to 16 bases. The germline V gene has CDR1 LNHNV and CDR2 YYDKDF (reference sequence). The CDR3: CATSTHRNVDYNEQFF. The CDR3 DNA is TGTGCCACCAGCACTCACAGGAACGTCGACTACAATGAGCAGTTCTTC.

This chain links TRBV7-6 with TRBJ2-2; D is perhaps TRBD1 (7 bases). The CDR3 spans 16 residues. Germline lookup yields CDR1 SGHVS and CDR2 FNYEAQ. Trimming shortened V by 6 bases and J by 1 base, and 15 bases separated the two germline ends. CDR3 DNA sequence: TGTGCCAGCAGAACCAGGGGGGAGATGAACACCGGGGAGCTGTTTTTT. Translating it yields CASRTRGEMNTGELFF.

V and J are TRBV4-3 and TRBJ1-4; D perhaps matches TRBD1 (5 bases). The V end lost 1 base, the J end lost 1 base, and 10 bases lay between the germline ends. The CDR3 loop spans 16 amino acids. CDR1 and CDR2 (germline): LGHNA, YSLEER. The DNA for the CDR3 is TGCGCCAGCAGCCAAGCAGGGAGGGGAACTAATGAAAAACTGTTTTTT. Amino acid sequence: CASSQAGRGTNEKLFF.

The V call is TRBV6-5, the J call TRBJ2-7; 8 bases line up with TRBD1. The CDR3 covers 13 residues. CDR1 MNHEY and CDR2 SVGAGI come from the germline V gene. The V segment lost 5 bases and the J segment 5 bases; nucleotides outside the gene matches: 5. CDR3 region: CASSRTGNNEQYF. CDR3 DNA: TGTGCCAGCAGTAGGACAGGGAATAACGAGCAGTACTTC.

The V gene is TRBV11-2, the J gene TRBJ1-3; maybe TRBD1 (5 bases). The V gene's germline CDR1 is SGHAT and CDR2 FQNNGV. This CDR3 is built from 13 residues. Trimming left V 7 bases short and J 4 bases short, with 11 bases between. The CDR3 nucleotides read TGTGCCAGCACGCAGGGTCCGGGAAACACCATATATTTT. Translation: CASTQGPGNTIYF.

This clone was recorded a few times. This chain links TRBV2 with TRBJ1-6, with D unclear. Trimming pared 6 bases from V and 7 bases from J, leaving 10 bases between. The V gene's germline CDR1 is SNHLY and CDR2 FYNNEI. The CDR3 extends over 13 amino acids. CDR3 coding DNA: TGTGCCAGCAGGGACGGGAGAAATTCACCCCTCCACTTT. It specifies CASRDGRNSPLHF.

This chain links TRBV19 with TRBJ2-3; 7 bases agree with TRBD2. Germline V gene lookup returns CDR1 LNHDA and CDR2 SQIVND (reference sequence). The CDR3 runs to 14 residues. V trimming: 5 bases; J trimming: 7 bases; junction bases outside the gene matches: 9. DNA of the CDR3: TGTGCCAGTAGTGCCGGACTAGTCCAGTATACGCAGTATTTT. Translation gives CASSAGLVQYTQYF.

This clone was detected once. The CDR3 DNA reads TGTGCCAGCAGCTTCGGGACAGGGAAGAAAGGAACAGATACGCAGTATTTT. It specifies CASSFGTGKKGTDTQYF. This chain connects TRBV5-6 to TRBJ2-3; TRBD1 matches at 9 bases. The ends lost 2 bases at V and 3 bases at J; junction bases unmatched: 10. The CDR3 runs to 17 residues. Germline V gene data show CDR1 as SGHDT and CDR2 as YYEEEE.

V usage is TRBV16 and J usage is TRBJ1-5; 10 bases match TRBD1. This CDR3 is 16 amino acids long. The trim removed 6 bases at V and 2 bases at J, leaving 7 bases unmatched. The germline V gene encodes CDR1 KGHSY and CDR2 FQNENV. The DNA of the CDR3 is TGTGCCAGCAGAGATTACGGACAGGGGGGCAATCAGCCCCAGCATTTT. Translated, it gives CASRDYGQGGNQPQHF.

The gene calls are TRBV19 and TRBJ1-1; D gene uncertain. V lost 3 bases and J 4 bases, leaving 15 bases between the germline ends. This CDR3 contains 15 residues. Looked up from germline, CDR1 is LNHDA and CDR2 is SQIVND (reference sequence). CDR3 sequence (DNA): TGTGCCAGTAGTATTAGGGAGGAGGGAGGCACTGAAGCTTTCTTT. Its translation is CASSIREEGGTEAFF.

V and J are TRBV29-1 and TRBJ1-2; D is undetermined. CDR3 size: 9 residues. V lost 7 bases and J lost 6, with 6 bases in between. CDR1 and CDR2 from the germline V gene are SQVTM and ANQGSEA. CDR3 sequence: CSAGDGYTF. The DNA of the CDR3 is TGCAGCGCCGGTGATGGCTACACCTTC.